Below, one T cell receptor (beta chain) is given with its context. This clone was seen once. Its binding antigen is unknown. No much larger clonotype is one base removed from it; base qualities were not supplied. The entire isolated RNA was reverse transcribed using the High Capacity cDNA Reverse Transcription Kit, and thus expressed TCRB transcripts were sequenced. Deep immunoSEQ sequencing was applied to naive, central memory and regulatory T cell samples, giving an average of about 3.8 million total reads per sample. Sorted cells were lysed in RLT buffer and RNA was extracted with DNase-treated RNeasy Micro or Mini kits, depending on cell number. To prevent cross-contamination, each cell subset was processed individually, whereas patient and healthy donor samples were processed jointly. TCRB sequences were amplified from cDNA with the immunoSEQ multiplex PCR, producing 87-bp fragments spanning the CDR3 region. Sequencing of the amplicons was done on the Illumina HiSeq platform. The study's own analysis went as follows. PCR bias was corrected computationally using synthetic template baselines, and reads within Hamming distance 2 were collapsed, with unmergeable singletons discarded. Reads were aligned to IMGT to assign V, D and J genes, CDR3 length, and insertions or deletions at six rearrangement sites. Within each subset, clonotype counts were normalized to sorted cell number, after which true diversity and Gini coefficients were computed with the tcR R package. Repertoire sharing was quantified using the overlap coefficient calculated on TCRB nucleotide sequences. As a proxy for the pre-selection repertoire, out-of-frame TCRB sequences from naive cells were analyzed. TCRdb carries this immuneACCESS record with in-frame sequences only. Its versions omit some clonotypes, under half of them owing to an unresolved V gene in the studies checked, with the rest unexplained. The V and J calls and clone size are taken from that table; D and trimming were inferred from the DNA. Counted in this sample were 250,000 to 300,000 clones; 13% to 15% of them appeared once. The top ten hold 0.015% to 0.02% of the sample.

From each donor, a single peripheral blood sample of about 100 mL on average was drawn into heparinised tubes. A BD FACSAria II and a panel including CD45RO, CCR7, CD25, CD127, CD95 and CD27 were used to sort naive, central memory, regulatory and stem cell-like memory CD4+ T cells. All sorted populations exceeded 98% purity. PBMCs were isolated immediately by Lymphoprep density gradient centrifugation and stained directly without culture. To minimize batch effects, samples were stained and sorted in pairs, one healthy donor with one patient per experiment. The data stem from a study of beta chain features in type 1 diabetes (dated by TCRdb to the late 2010s). Regarding the research as a whole: No differences in mean age, gender distribution, total cell number or subset yield were found between patients and healthy donors. Across all samples, almost 110 million sorted cells were examined, and cell number per subset correlated strongly with RNA yield. The study compared the TCRB repertoires of sorted circulating CD4+ T cell subsets in recently diagnosed type 1 diabetes patients with those in matched healthy donors. Regulatory and stem cell-like memory subsets were obtained from only 8 patients and roughly eight healthy donors, while naive and central memory subsets were obtained from all 30 or so donors. Beyond this particular receptor, the publication reports: Because the HLA sub-analyses included only small numbers of individuals, any influence of HLA type on TCRB rearrangement was left unresolved. Naive, central memory and regulatory TCRB repertoires appeared more similar among patients than among healthy donors. PCR may preferentially amplify shorter templates, but because patient and control samples were amplified and corrected together, any resulting skew would affect both groups equally. At VDJ recombination sites, type 1 diabetes patients had fewer insertions and more deleted nucleotides, which implies abnormalities in thymic rearrangement. Because cDNA rather than genomic DNA was sequenced, highly expressing activated cells could have been over-represented, although no difference in activation and CD3 levels was found between groups. Type 1 diabetes patients showed a moderate but significant shortening of TCRB CDR3 length in all four CD4+ subsets.

The CDR3 spans 16 residues, from the cysteine through the phenylalanine. The sequence is cut down to CDR3 DNA, 48 bases in frame from base 1. CDR1 SGDLS and CDR2 YYNGEE were looked up in the germline V gene. The junction shows trimming of 4 bases on V and 2 bases on J, and the gene matches do not reach 7 bases of it. This TCR was recovered from a man aged 25-40 years with type 1 diabetes. Sample: naive CD4+ T cells from blood. This specimen's cell subset or site label, interpreted: true naive CD4+ T cells. The chain uses TRBV9 and TRBJ2-2; 8 bases in the junction line up with TRBD1. The CDR3 protein: CASSLTDRVNTGELFF. The sequence in DNA is TGTGCCAGCAGCCTAACGGACAGGGTAAACACCGGGGAGCTGTTTTTT.